This T cell receptor beta chain came from a study of T cell responses to AZD1222 COVID-19 vaccine. Pooled samples include second doses given at about 4 or 12 weeks. Study observations and caveats: Regions 160-218 and 743-854 dominated among vaccine-associated CD4 TCRs spanning spike. The donors showed a predominance of white British ancestry and of females, with possible underestimation of clonal diversity. Nearly half of spike-specific TCRs reportedly go after variant regions that carry no mutations.

Note on this clone: What it recognizes is unknown.

The CDR3 length is 12 residues. CDR1 is LNHDA, CDR2 SQIVND, per germline (reference sequence). V lost 0 bases to trimming and J lost 7 bases, with 6 bases between them. Sequencing was performed with immunoSEQ multiplex PCR; in TCRdb, only in-frame clones are kept and a portion is missing. This table holds nearly 200,000 clones, roughly 92% found once. This receptor was obtained from an adult who received the AZD1222 COVID-19 vaccine. The source material was peripheral blood, sampled 28 days after the second AZD1222 dose. The chain combines TRBV19 with TRBJ1-1; D is ambiguous. For the CDR3, the DNA is TGTGCCAGTAGTATAGATCGGGTTGAAGCTTTCTTT. Its protein product is CASSIDRVEAFF. The full variable domain, completed using reference TRBV19 and TRBJ1-1, is DGGITQSPKYLFRKEGQNVTLSCEQNLNHDAMYWYRQDPGQGLRLIYYSQIVNDFQKGDIAEGYSVSREKKESFPLTVTSAQKNPTAFYLCASSIDRVEAFFGQGTRLTVV.